This T cell receptor (beta chain) is drawn from a study of CD8+CD57+ T cells in acquired aplastic anemia. Findings and caveats of the study: Shared by patients and controls, roughly 28 CD8+ CDR3s were abundant in patients.

Genomic DNA served as template for TCR beta VDJ and CDR3 profiling. In TCRdb, the reads were re-called with MiXCR into one record per CDR3 protein. The profile shows 250,000 to 300,000 distinct CDR3 sequences, under 60% of them singletons. Points on this clonotype: Its antigen remains unidentified.

Between the trimmed V and J ends, which lost 0 bases and 4 bases, there was a span of 24 bases. Germline-derived CDR1 and CDR2 are SGHTA and FQGNSA. CDR3 length equals 19 residues. Individuals selected for sequencing had exhibited CD8+CD57+ cell expansion on flow cytometry. The chain joins TRBV7-2 to TRBJ1-2; D ambiguous. Sequencing was carried out using sorted CD4+, CD8+, or CD8+CD57+ T cells (not recorded which) from PBMCs. This receptor was taken from a human donor with aplastic anemia. The CDR3 loop is CASSLAVINRAAGVYGYTF. CDR3 DNA sequence: TGTGCCAGCAGCTTAGCGGTAATCAATAGGGCAGCCGGAGTCTATGGCTACACCTTC.